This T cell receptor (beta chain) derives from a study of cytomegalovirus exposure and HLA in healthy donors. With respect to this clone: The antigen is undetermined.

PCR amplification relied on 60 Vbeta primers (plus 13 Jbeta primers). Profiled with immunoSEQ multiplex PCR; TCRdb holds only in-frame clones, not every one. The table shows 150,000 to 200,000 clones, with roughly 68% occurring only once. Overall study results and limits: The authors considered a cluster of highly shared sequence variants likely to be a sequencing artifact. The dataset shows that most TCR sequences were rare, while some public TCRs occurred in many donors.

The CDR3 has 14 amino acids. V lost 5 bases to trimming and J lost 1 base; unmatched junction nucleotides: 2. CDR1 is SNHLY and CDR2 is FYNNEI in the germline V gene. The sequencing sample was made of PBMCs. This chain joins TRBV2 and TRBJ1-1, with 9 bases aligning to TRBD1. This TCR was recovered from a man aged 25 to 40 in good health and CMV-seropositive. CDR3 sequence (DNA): TGTGCCAGCAGTACGGGACAGGGGAACACTGAAGCTTTCTTT. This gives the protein CASSTGQGNTEAFF.